The clone carrying this TCR beta chain was detected once. CDR1 SNHLY and CDR2 FYNNEI come from the germline V gene. V lost 5 bases, J lost 7 bases, and 7 bases stayed unmatched. The CDR3 runs 14 residues. Only in-frame clones appear in the TCRdb table, and some are missing; sequencing was by immunoSEQ multiplex PCR. The top ten hold approximately 1% of the sample, which has more than 350,000 clones, 80% to 90% seen once. These data originate in a study of blood T cell repertoires in COVID-19. The sequencing sample was made of PBMCs or T cells enriched from blood (not recorded which). This chain joins TRBV2 and TRBJ2-2; TRBD1 matches at 7 bases. The clonotype originates from a man aged 18 to 30 who had recovered from COVID-19. The CDR3 here is CASSYRQGSGELFF. CDR3 nucleotides: TGTGCCAGCAGTTATAGACAGGGAAGCGGGGAGCTGTTTTTT. Based on the CDR3 plus reference TRBV2 and TRBJ2-2, the full variable domain is EPEVTQTPSHQVTQMGQEVILRCVPISNHLYFYWYRQILGQKVEFLVSFYNNEISEKSEIFDDQFSVERPDGSNFTLKIRSTKLEDSAMYFCASSYRQGSGELFFGEGSRLTVL.